These 27 T cell receptor beta chains came from one sample sequenced in a study of T-cell reconstitution after alpha-beta-depleted transplantation in children (TCRdb year 2016). The method behind the library was PCR. Sequenced using an Illumina HiSeq 2500. TCR library preparation used molecular barcoding, with unique molecular identifiers applied to normalize quantification of the TCRbeta repertoire. TCRdb reanalyzed the raw reads on its own, using fastp at Q25 for trimming and MiXCR for clone calling, and kept in-frame beta chains. Rows are combined by CDR3 protein, so each entry shows the most common genes and DNA. The sample table records around 380,000 distinct CDR3 sequences; 11% of these occur just once. Of the sample, about 5% falls within the top ten clones. This specimen consisted of PBMCs from the stem cell graft donor, obtained from the stem cell graft. The receptors were gathered from a human donor who donated a stem cell graft to a child with acute myeloid leukemia.

This clonotype was recorded a few times. The chain combines TRBV20-1 with TRBJ2-1; 9 bases match TRBD2. Germline loops: CDR1 DFQATT, CDR2 SNEGSKA (reference sequence). With V trimmed by 1 base and J by 0 bases, 1 base remained unmatched. This CDR3 is built from 15 residues. The CDR3 nucleotides are TGCAGTGCTAGAGTGCGGGAGGGCTCCTACAATGAGCAGTTCTTC. Its translation: CSARVREGSYNEQFF.

The V and J genes are TRBV20-1 and TRBJ2-3; TRBD2 is a possible D gene (5 bases). Germline V gene sequence: CDR1 DFQATT, CDR2 SNEGSKA (reference sequence). The CDR3 has 17 amino acids. V was cut by 3 bases and J by 1 base, with 20 bases left in between. CDR3 residues: CSASGPGSGIGTDTQYF. CDR3 nucleotides: TGCAGTGCTAGCGGTCCGGGTTCGGGAATCGGCACAGATACGCAGTATTTT.

This clonotype has at least ten counts. The rearrangement links TRBV24-1 to TRBJ2-1; 7 nucleotides align to TRBD1. This CDR3 is 13 amino acids long. V gave up 1 base and J gave up 16 bases; unmatched junction bases: 9. Germline V lookup: CDR1 KGHDR, CDR2 SFDVKD. The CDR3 DNA reads TGTGCCACCAGTGATTTTAGGGGACAGAGGCAATTCTTC. The encoded protein is CATSDFRGQRQFF.

At least ten counts were recorded for this clonotype. This chain joins TRBV20-1 and TRBJ2-1; 13 bases are a match to TRBD2. With 5 bases clipped from V and 7 bases from J, the junction kept 2 bases outside the gene matches. CDR3 length equals 13 residues. CDR1 and CDR2 (germline): DFQATT, SNEGSKA (reference sequence). The CDR3 DNA sequence: TGCAGTGCTGGGACTAGCGGGGCGAATGAGCAGTTCTTC. It codes for CSAGTSGANEQFF.

The chain combines TRBV5-1 with TRBJ2-2; a weak D match, TRBD2 (5 bases). The germline V and J ends were trimmed by 6 bases and 2 bases, with 14 bases remaining between them. CDR1 and CDR2 from the germline V gene are SGHRS and YFSETQ. The CDR3 length is 15 residues. DNA for the CDR3: TGCGCCAGCACCCCGGACTCATACAACACCGGGGAGCTGTTTTTT. Its translation: CASTPDSYNTGELFF.

This clonotype appeared a few times. The chain is built from TRBV3-1 and TRBJ2-3; D is unclear. The V gene lost 4 bases and the J gene lost 3 bases, with 8 bases spanning the gap. This CDR3 has 13 amino acids. CDR1 is LGHDT, CDR2 YNNKEL, per germline (reference sequence). CDR3 coding DNA: TGTGCCAGCAGCCGCGACGTTACAGATACGCAGTATTTT. The encoded protein is CASSRDVTDTQYF.

The rearrangement joins TRBV12-3 or TRBV12-4 to TRBJ1-1; the D gene is possibly TRBD1 (5 bases). The CDR3 is 13 amino acids. V gave up 3 bases and J gave up 4 bases, with 9 bases separating them. This chain's CDR3 is CASSFGTVTEAFF. Written as DNA, the CDR3 is TGTGCCAGCAGTTTTGGGACGGTCACTGAAGCTTTCTTT.

This clonotype was found a few times. The chain is built from TRBV7-2 and TRBJ2-7; 7 bases align to TRBD2. Trimming at V came to 5 bases and at J to 4 bases, leaving 11 bases not matched to a gene. This CDR3 has 15 residues. Germline CDR1 is SGHTA and CDR2 is FQGNSA. The CDR3 sequence is CASSPWGGGRYEQYF. CDR3 bases: TGTGCCAGCAGCCCATGGGGGGGAGGAAGGTACGAGCAGTACTTC. Variable domain in full (rest from reference TRBV7-2 and TRBJ2-7): GAGVSQSPSNKVTEKGKDVELRCDPISGHTALYWYRQSLGQGLEFLIYFQGNSAPDKSGLPSDRFSAERTGGSVSTLTIQRTQQEDSAVYLCASSPWGGGRYEQYFGPGTRLTVT.

This clonotype was counted only a few times. This sequence joins TRBV5-1 and TRBJ2-3; TRBD2 matches 7 bases. CDR1 is SGHRS, CDR2 YFSETQ, per germline. J was trimmed by 0 bases and V by 1 base; bases with no gene match: 11. The CDR3 is 18 amino acids. DNA of the CDR3: TGCGCCAGCAGCTTGATGGCGCTAGCGGTCTCTAGCACAGATACGCAGTATTTT. This translates into CASSLMALAVSSTDTQYF.

This clonotype showed up many times. The chain uses TRBV20-1 and TRBJ1-2, with D possibly TRBD1 on 5 matching bases. The CDR3 sequence is 13 residues long. Germline-derived CDR1 and CDR2 are DFQATT and SNEGSKA (reference sequence). Trimming cost V 3 bases and J 10 bases, with 18 bases left between them. The CDR3 here is CSASQGFDVDYTF. The CDR3 DNA is TGCAGTGCTAGCCAGGGATTTGATGTTGACTACACCTTC.

The sample holds a few counts of this clonotype. The chain links TRBV18 to TRBJ2-1; TRBD1 matches 11 bases. The J segment lost 6 bases and the V segment lost 5 bases, leaving 6 bases of the junction unmatched. The CDR3 length is 15 residues. Germline V gene sequence: CDR1 KGHSH, CDR2 LQKENI. In DNA, the CDR3 is TGTGCCAGCTCAAACCCGGGACAGGGGGTCAATGAGCAGTTCTTC. Translating gives CASSNPGQGVNEQFF.

The chain joins TRBV29-1 to TRBJ1-2; 8 bases match TRBD1. Germline V gene lookup returns CDR1 SQVTM and CDR2 ANQGSEA. V trimming: 0 bases; J trimming: 8 bases; junction bases outside the gene matches: 11. The CDR3 loop spans 15 amino acids. For the CDR3, the DNA is TGCAGCGTTGAAGATCGGACAGGGAGTAGTCGGGGCTACACCTTC. It is translated as CSVEDRTGSSRGYTF.

The sample holds a few counts of this clonotype. The chain has TRBV6-1 and TRBJ2-1; no clear D gene. CDR3 size: 14 residues. V gave up 4 bases and J gave up 0 bases, with 7 bases separating them. Germline V gene data show CDR1 as MNHNS and CDR2 as SASEGT. CDR3 DNA sequence: TGTGCCAGCAGTGCGCTAAGCTCCTACAATGAGCAGTTCTTC. Its translation is CASSALSSYNEQFF.

The rearrangement uses TRBV7-9 and TRBJ2-1; 8 positions agree with TRBD2. CDR3 size: 16 residues. CDR1 SEHNR and CDR2 FQNEAQ come from the germline V gene (reference sequence). V gave up 5 bases and J gave up 4 bases; unmatched junction bases: 10. The CDR3 sequence is CASSPGTSGLYNEQFF. In DNA form, the CDR3 reads TGTGCCAGCAGCCCTGGGACTAGTGGTTTGTACAATGAGCAGTTCTTC.

V gene TRBV4-1 combines with J gene TRBJ2-1; D might be TRBD2 (7 bases). The V end was cut by 4 bases, the J end by 2 bases, with 18 bases between. The length of the CDR3 is 17 residues. Looked up from germline, CDR1 is MGHRA and CDR2 is YSYEKL. The CDR3 loop is CASSREPGGPAYNEQFF. Here the CDR3 DNA reads TGCGCCAGCAGCCGAGAGCCGGGGGGCCCTGCCTACAATGAGCAGTTCTTC.

The V call is TRBV20-1, the J call TRBJ2-1, with D perhaps matching TRBD2 (6 bases). CDR3 size: 14 residues. The ends were cut back, 5 bases at V and 4 bases at J, with 15 bases in the middle. Germline-derived CDR1 and CDR2 are DFQATT and SNEGSKA (reference sequence). CDR3 in DNA: TGCAGTGCTGGGAGACTAGTCCCGTACAATGAGCAGTTCTTC. It specifies CSAGRLVPYNEQFF.

The rearrangement links TRBV9 to TRBJ2-2, with D possibly TRBD1 on 6 matching bases. CDR1 is SGDLS and CDR2 is YYNGEE in the germline V gene. The CDR3 length is 16 residues. The V and J ends lost 0 bases and 3 bases respectively, with 12 bases between them. The CDR3 is CASSVGTGTYTGELFF. The CDR3 DNA reads as TGTGCCAGCAGCGTAGGTACCGGGACATACACCGGGGAGCTGTTTTTT.

This clonotype was seen only a few times. The V call is TRBV5-4, the J call TRBJ2-1, with TRBD2 identical over 9 bases. J was trimmed by 4 bases and V by 6 bases; bases with no gene match: 11. CDR1 and CDR2 (germline): SGHNT, YYREEE (reference sequence). The CDR3 consists of 16 residues. Here the CDR3 DNA reads TGTGCCAGCAACCCAGGGGTAGCGGGAGAATACAATGAGCAGTTCTTC. This codes for CASNPGVAGEYNEQFF.

The chain couples TRBV5-6 to TRBJ1-1; 8 bases align to TRBD1. Germline values: CDR1 SGHDT, CDR2 YYEEEE. The V segment lost 0 bases and the J segment 5 bases; nucleotides outside the gene matches: 12. The CDR3 has 17 residues. The chain's CDR3 is CASSLGGTGRFGTEAFF. CDR3 DNA: TGTGCCAGCAGCTTGGGAGGGACAGGTCGTTTTGGTACTGAAGCTTTCTTT.

This clonotype was detected only a few times. The chain has TRBV6-1 and TRBJ1-6; possibly TRBD1 for D (6 bases). The length of the CDR3 is 14 residues. Germline V gene lookup returns CDR1 MNHNS and CDR2 SASEGT. Between the trimmed V and J ends, which lost 6 bases and 7 bases, there was a span of 13 bases. The CDR3 reads CASRSTGLNSPLHF. The DNA for the CDR3 is TGTGCCAGCAGAAGTACAGGGTTGAATTCACCCCTCCACTTT.

There are a few counts of this clonotype. The V call is TRBV5-1, the J call TRBJ1-2; 7 bases fit TRBD1. The CDR3 extends over 13 amino acids. Germline V lookup: CDR1 SGHRS, CDR2 YFSETQ. V was clipped by 0 bases and J by 8 bases; unmatched bases: 4. The CDR3, as DNA: TGCGCCAGCAGCTTGGACCAGGGGGACGGCTACACCTTC. Residues: CASSLDQGDGYTF.

This clonotype occurred a few times. V usage is TRBV5-1 and J usage is TRBJ2-5; no reliable D call. Deletions cut 1 base from V and 4 bases from J, with 14 bases between. The germline CDR1 and CDR2 sequences are SGHRS and YFSETQ. CDR3 length: 15 amino acids. CDR3 DNA sequence: TGCGCCAGCAGCTTGTCGCCCTCCCCCGGAGAGACCCAGTACTTC. It yields the protein CASSLSPSPGETQYF.

This chain uses TRBV9 with TRBJ2-7, with D unclear. The CDR3 covers 14 residues. Germline V lookup: CDR1 SGDLS, CDR2 YYNGEE. V gave up 4 bases and J gave up 0 bases, with 11 bases separating them. CDR3 amino acids: CASSPRHSSYEQYF. CDR3 nucleotide sequence: TGTGCCAGCAGCCCCAGACACAGCTCCTACGAGCAGTACTTC.

The chain combines TRBV7-9 with TRBJ2-7; 8 positions agree with TRBD2. The CDR3 is 13 amino acids. CDR1 and CDR2 (germline): SEHNR, FQNEAQ (reference sequence). V dropped 5 bases and J dropped 4; count of bases not matched to a gene: 4. Here the CDR3 reads CASSGTSGYEQYV. DNA for the CDR3: TGTGCCAGCAGCGGGACTAGTGGATACGAGCAGTACGTC.

This chain joins TRBV15 and TRBJ2-2; the D gene could be TRBD1 or TRBD2 (5 bases each). This CDR3 spans 17 amino acids. With 3 bases removed from V and 2 bases from J, the gap between germline ends came to 16 bases. Germline CDR1 is LNHNV and CDR2 is YYDKDF (reference sequence). The chain's CDR3 is CATSRGRDSLNTGELFF. CDR3 coding DNA: TGTGCCACCAGCAGGGGACGAGACAGCCTCAACACCGGGGAGCTGTTTTTT.

J is TRBJ1-5 and V is TRBV4-2; 9 bases map to TRBD1. J gave up 1 base and V 3 bases, and 7 bases lay outside the gene matches. The CDR3 consists of 17 residues. Germline V gene data show CDR1 as LGHNA and CDR2 as YNFKEQ. CDR3 sequence (DNA): TGTGCCAGCAGCCAGGGGACAGGGCTTAGCAGCAATCAGCCCCAGCATTTT. Translation: CASSQGTGLSSNQPQHF.

Points on this clonotype: The junction differs from germline at one of its ends, possibly a read error. V and J are TRBV20-1 and TRBJ2-7; 9 bases fit TRBD2. The CDR3 covers 16 residues. Per germline, CDR1 DFQATT and CDR2 SNEGSKA (reference sequence). CDR3: CCARGRLAGVAYEQYF. The CDR3 DNA reads TGCTGTGCTAGAGGGCGGTTAGCGGGAGTGGCCTACGAGCAGTACTTC.